A single sample is the source of the 9 T cell receptor beta chains below, sequenced in a study of T cell responses to AZD1222 COVID-19 vaccine. The table came from immunoSEQ multiplex PCR; TCRdb's copy has only in-frame clones and leaves some out. The sample carries about 88,000 clones, about 92% recorded once. The sequences come from peripheral blood, collected on day 0 of AZD1222 vaccination. The receptor source for this set is an adult in good health.

Here the CDR3 DNA reads TGTGCCAGCAGCCAAGATGGGCCGGAAAGCTCCTACAATGAGCAGTTCTTC. Protein sequence: CASSQDGPESSYNEQFF. The chain recombines TRBV4-2 with TRBJ2-1; D is undetermined. Germline V gene data show CDR1 as LGHNA and CDR2 as YNFKEQ. The CDR3 spans 17 residues. V gave up 0 bases and J gave up 0 bases, with 12 bases separating them.

The chain combines TRBV10-3 with TRBJ2-1; 14 nucleotides align to TRBD2. Germline values: CDR1 ENHRY, CDR2 SYGVKD. The CDR3 contains 14 residues. V was clipped by 8 bases and J by 3 bases; unmatched bases: 0. The CDR3 nucleotides are TGTGCCATCGGGACTAGCGGGAGCTACAATGAGCAGTTCTTC. Translation: CAIGTSGSYNEQFF.

The V call is TRBV5-1, the J call TRBJ1-3; TRBD1 is a possible D gene (5 bases). Trimming left V 4 bases short and J 0 bases short, with 11 bases between. Germline V lookup: CDR1 SGHRS, CDR2 YFSETQ. CDR3 size: 15 residues. The CDR3 here is CASSQDTGSGNTIYF. The CDR3 DNA reads TGCGCCAGCAGCCAGGACACCGGCTCTGGAAACACCATATATTTT.

The chain couples TRBV4-2 to TRBJ2-7; D not certain. Per germline, CDR1 LGHNA and CDR2 YNFKEQ. The CDR3 sequence is 15 residues long. The V and J ends lost 0 bases and 0 bases respectively, with 9 bases between them. The CDR3 bases are TGTGCCAGCAGCCAAGATACACAGATCTCCTACGAGCAGTACTTC. Amino acids: CASSQDTQISYEQYF.

This clone occurred once. The J gene is TRBJ1-6, the V gene TRBV7-2; D is ambiguous. Deletions cut 5 bases from V and 8 bases from J, with 10 bases between. CDR1 SGHTA and CDR2 FQGNSA come from the germline V gene. The CDR3 is 13 amino acids. CDR3 in amino acids: CASSPRPDSPLHF. The CDR3 DNA reads as TGTGCCAGCAGCCCCCGCCCCGATTCACCCCTCCACTTT.

This clone came up once. This chain uses TRBV19 with TRBJ2-1; 10 bases align to TRBD1. The CDR3 length is 12 residues. V dropped 6 bases and J dropped 9; count of bases not matched to a gene: 2. The V gene's germline CDR1 is LNHDA and CDR2 SQIVND (reference sequence). CDR3 amino acids: CASRTGGIEQFF. The CDR3 DNA reads TGTGCCAGTAGGACAGGGGGCATTGAGCAGTTCTTC.

The chain couples TRBV28 to TRBJ1-1; 9 bases line up with TRBD1. The J segment lost 4 bases and the V segment lost 2 bases, leaving 5 bases of the junction unmatched. The CDR3 loop spans 15 amino acids. CDR1 MDHEN and CDR2 SYDVKM come from the germline V gene. CDR3 sequence: CASSLGTGTLTEAFF. The CDR3, as DNA: TGTGCCAGCAGTTTAGGGACAGGGACCCTCACTGAAGCTTTCTTT.

The chain couples TRBV30 to TRBJ1-4; D gene uncertain. V lost 2 bases, J lost 4 bases, and 17 bases lay in between. Germline assignment: CDR1 GTSNPN and CDR2 SVGIG (reference sequence). The CDR3 has 16 residues. The CDR3 bases are TGTGCCTGGAGTTCCCCGAAGGGTACCGGTAATGAAAAACTGTTTTTT. This sequence encodes CAWSSPKGTGNEKLFF.

The rearrangement uses TRBV27 and TRBJ1-2, with D possibly matching TRBD1 (5 bases). The CDR3 sequence is 13 residues long. Germline assignment: CDR1 MNHEY and CDR2 SMNVEV (reference sequence). Trimming pared 6 bases from V and 10 bases from J, leaving 18 bases between. This CDR3 reads CASSSRALGHYTF. The DNA for the CDR3 is TGTGCCAGCAGCTCCAGGGCGTTGGGCCACTACACCTTC.